The T cell receptor (beta chain) described here comes from a study of blood T cells in healthy people across ages. PCR was performed a second time for roughly 7 to 12 cycles using a sample-barcoded 5' primer and a J-beta primer mix. In TCRdb, the 5' RACE reads were re-called with MiXCR into one record per CDR3 protein. The sample includes about 570,000 distinct CDR3 sequences, approximately 27% seen only once; the top ten take 15% to 20%. The germline gives CDR1 MGHDK, CDR2 SYGVNS. The CDR3 covers 16 residues. V lost 0 bases and J 1 base, leaving 11 bases between the germline ends. This clonotype was seen only a few times.

V usage is TRBV25-1 and J usage is TRBJ2-3; D is possibly TRBD2 (6 bases). Sequenced sample: blood. The sequence came from an older woman in good health. The CDR3 sequence is CASSEYGGAGTDTQYF. The CDR3 coding sequence is TGTGCCAGCAGTGAATACGGCGGGGCTGGCACAGATACGCAGTATTTT.